What follows are 2 T cell receptor beta chains derived from one specimen sequenced in a study of blood T cell repertoires in COVID-19. TCRdb keeps only in-frame clones here, not all; method: immunoSEQ multiplex PCR. Seen here are some 51,000 clones, under 95% observed once, and the top ten hold 2.5% to 3.5%. The sample consisted of peripheral blood. These receptors were obtained from a man aged 50 to 59 with acute or convalescent COVID-19.

The chain's CDR3 is CASTRGTTRNTGELFF. The CDR3 nucleotides read TGTGCCAGTACTCGGGGAACGACTCGGAACACCGGGGAGCTGTTTTTT. The rearrangement joins TRBV19 to TRBJ2-2; a weak D match, TRBD2 (5 bases). From germline, CDR1 is LNHDA and CDR2 SQIVND (reference sequence). This CDR3 region has 16 residues. Trimming pared 7 bases from V and 1 base from J, leaving 16 bases between.

The rearrangement links TRBV15 to TRBJ2-7; 9 bases map to TRBD1. J lost 4 bases, V lost 0 bases, and 7 bases had no gene match. Germline V gene sequence: CDR1 LNHNV, CDR2 YYDKDF (reference sequence). The length of the CDR3 is 16 residues. Here the CDR3 reads CATSRDLLTGGYEQYF. CDR3 DNA sequence: TGTGCCACCAGCAGAGACTTACTGACAGGGGGTTACGAGCAGTACTTC.